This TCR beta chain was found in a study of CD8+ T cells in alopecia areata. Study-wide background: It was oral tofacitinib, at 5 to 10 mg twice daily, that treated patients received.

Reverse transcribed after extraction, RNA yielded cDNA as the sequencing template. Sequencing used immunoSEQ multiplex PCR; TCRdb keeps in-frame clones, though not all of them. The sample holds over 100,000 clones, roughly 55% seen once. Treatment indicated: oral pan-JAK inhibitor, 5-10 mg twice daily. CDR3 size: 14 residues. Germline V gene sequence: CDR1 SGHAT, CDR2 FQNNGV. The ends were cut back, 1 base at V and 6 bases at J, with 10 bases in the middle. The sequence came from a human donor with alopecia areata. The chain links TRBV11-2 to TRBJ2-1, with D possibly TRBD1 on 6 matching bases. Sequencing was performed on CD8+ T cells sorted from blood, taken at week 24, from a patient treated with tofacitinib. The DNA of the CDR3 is TGTGCCAGCAGCTTAGGGGGGCTAGGCAATGAGCAGTTCTTC. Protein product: CASSLGGLGNEQFF.